Below, 19 T cell receptor beta chains from the same sample are listed, as sequenced in a study of T cells in Graves' hyperthyroidism and ophthalmopathy. RNA transcripts yielded amplified TCR beta CDR3 regions. HTBI primers were employed in a first-round RT-PCR of the TCR CDR3. TCRdb re-called the multiplex PCR reads with MiXCR, one entry per CDR3 protein. The table shows some 600,000 distinct CDR3 sequences, with roughly 50% occurring only once. The sample taken for sequencing was peripheral blood or thyroid tissue (not recorded which). Source of these receptors: a woman younger than 30 with Graves' hyperthyroidism.

The chain joins TRBV7-9 to TRBJ1-2; 9 positions match TRBD1. Looked up from germline, CDR1 is SEHNR and CDR2 is FQNEAQ (reference sequence). The CDR3 extends over 15 amino acids. V trimming: 5 bases; J trimming: 3 bases; junction bases outside the gene matches: 7. The CDR3 loop is CASSHGTGLDYGYTF. The CDR3 DNA reads as TGTGCCAGCAGCCACGGGACAGGGCTAGACTATGGCTACACCTTC.

Note on this clonotype: It is likely a read error, because the conserved phenylalanine at the end of the CDR3 is missing. The V call is TRBV7-8, the J call TRBJ1-5, with D uncertain. V shed 9 bases and J shed 7 bases, with 13 bases lying between them. The CDR3 totals 12 residues. Germline CDR1 is SGHVS and CDR2 is FQNEAQ. As DNA, the CDR3 is TGTGCCAGTAGATCTGGAGCACAGCCCCAGCATCGT. Residues: CASRSGAQPQHR.

There are a few counts of this clonotype. The chain uses TRBV7-9 and TRBJ1-4, with D unresolved. V gave up 5 bases and J gave up 5 bases, with 15 bases separating them. Germline loops: CDR1 SEHNR, CDR2 FQNEAQ (reference sequence). This CDR3 is built from 15 residues. The CDR3 loop reads CASSPPGHDNEKLFF. CDR3 in DNA: TGTGCCAGCAGCCCGCCGGGCCACGACAATGAAAAACTGTTTTTT.

The chain is built from TRBV29-1 and TRBJ2-7; 9 bases line up with TRBD2. Germline CDR1 is SQVTM and CDR2 is ANQGSEA. This CDR3 region has 17 residues. The V gene end was trimmed by 4 bases and the J gene end by 5 bases; junction bases not matched to a gene: 18. CDR3 sequence reads: CSVGRGTREGRFNEQYF. CDR3 sequence (DNA): TGCAGCGTTGGGCGGGGAACGCGGGAGGGCCGATTCAACGAGCAGTACTTC.

This clonotype was detected a few times. CDR3 nucleotide sequence: TGCAGTGTTGTCGAAATGGGGGGGGATTATGGCTACACCTTC. It codes for CSVVEMGGDYGYTF. The chain couples TRBV20-1 to TRBJ1-2, with D maybe TRBD1 (5 bases). The CDR3 is made up of 14 amino acids. The V end lost 7 bases, the J end lost 5 bases, and 20 bases lay between the germline ends. Germline V gives CDR1 DFQATT, CDR2 SNEGSKA (reference sequence).

This clonotype turned up a few times. This sequence joins TRBV25-1 and TRBJ1-4; tentative D call: TRBD1 (5 bases). CDR1 and CDR2 from the germline V gene are MGHDK and SYGVNS. This CDR3 contains 13 residues. In nucleotides, the CDR3 is TGTGCTAGAGATGCAGGGTCCGATGAAAAACTGTTTTTT. Protein: CARDAGSDEKLFF.

The genes are TRBV12-3 or TRBV12-4 and TRBJ1-2; the D gene is possibly TRBD1 (5 bases). Trimming stripped 5 bases from V and 4 bases from J, with 17 bases between. The CDR3 consists of 15 residues. The CDR3 region is CASSPSGEGPYGYTF. The CDR3 DNA sequence: TGTGCCAGCAGTCCGTCGGGGGAGGGCCCCTATGGCTACACCTTC.

The rearrangement links TRBV7-3 to TRBJ2-7, with 11 bases identical to TRBD2. This CDR3 spans 13 amino acids. With V trimmed by 10 bases and J by 7 bases, 9 bases remained unmatched. Germline CDR1 reads SGHTA; CDR2 reads FQGTGA. For the CDR3, the DNA is TGTGCCACCGGTAGCGGGAGGGCCGGAGAGCAGTACTTC. Translation: CATGSGRAGEQYF.

CDR3 protein: CATSSFGTTVTGGYTF. The CDR3 DNA reads TGTGCCACCAGCAGTTTCGGAACGACAGTGACGGGTGGCTACACCTTC. The J gene is TRBJ1-2, the V gene TRBV15; perhaps TRBD1 as D (5 bases). The V end lost 3 bases, the J end lost 7 bases, and 21 bases lay between the germline ends. The CDR3 extends over 16 amino acids. The germline V gene has CDR1 LNHNV and CDR2 YYDKDF (reference sequence).

Only a few counts were recorded for this clonotype. The chain recombines TRBV7-4 with TRBJ1-1; D unclear. CDR3 length: 15 residues. Trimming took 1 base from V and 8 from J, leaving 17 bases between them. CDR1 and CDR2 from the germline V gene are SGHVT and SQSDAQ. The CDR3 loop reads CASSLVSEQRGEAFF. CDR3 sequence (DNA): TGTGCCAGCAGCTTAGTGTCGGAACAAAGAGGGGAAGCTTTCTTT.

This clonotype appeared many times. The chain employs TRBV12-3 or TRBV12-4 and TRBJ2-7, with a possible D match to TRBD1 (5 bases). The CDR3 runs 14 residues. V was cut by 3 bases and J by 1 base, with 10 bases left in between. CDR3 in amino acids: CASSFSQGSYEQYF. The DNA of the CDR3 is TGTGCCAGCAGTTTTTCGCAGGGTTCCTACGAGCAGTACTTC.

The V gene is TRBV12-3 or TRBV12-4, the J gene TRBJ1-2; 7 bases align to TRBD1. V was clipped by 7 bases and J by 7 bases; unmatched bases: 9. The CDR3 consists of 13 residues. The CDR3 DNA reads TGTGCCAGCACCCAGGGGGTATTATCTGGCTACACCTTC. As protein: CASTQGVLSGYTF.

This chain uses TRBV29-1 with TRBJ1-1; D remains ambiguous. Germline CDR1 SQVTM, CDR2 ANQGSEA. V gave up 2 bases and J gave up 6 bases, with 13 bases separating them. The CDR3 runs to 13 residues. DNA of the CDR3: TGCAGCGTTGAACCCAATTGGAGCGCTGAAGCTTTCTTT. Translated, it gives CSVEPNWSAEAFF. The variable domain in full, with the rest retrieved from reference TRBV29-1 and TRBJ1-1, is SAVISQKPSRDICQRGTSLTIQCQVDSQVTMMFWYRQQPGQSLTLIATANQGSEATYESGFVIDKFPISRPNLTFSTLTVSNMSPEDSSIYLCSVEPNWSAEAFFGQGTRLTVV.

V gene TRBV2 combines with J gene TRBJ2-7; D possibly corresponds to TRBD2 (5 bases). This CDR3 is 15 amino acids long. Germline loops: CDR1 SNHLY, CDR2 FYNNEI. The V gene lost 4 bases and the J gene lost 0 bases, with 13 bases spanning the gap. The CDR3, as DNA: TGTGCCAGCAGTGGGACGGGTGGGAGCTCCTACGAGCAGTACTTC. Its protein is CASSGTGGSSYEQYF.

On this clonotype itself: A much bigger clone sits one base away, suggesting this may be a read error. The CDR3 nucleotides read TGTGCCAGCAGCGGAGGGCAAGGCGGGGAGCTGTTTTTT. Encoded protein: CASSGGQGGELFF. The chain is built from TRBV11-2 and TRBJ2-2; D might be TRBD2 (6 bases). CDR3 length equals 13 residues. Trimming removed 5 bases from V and 7 bases from J, with 11 bases in between. The germline V gene encodes CDR1 SGHAT and CDR2 FQNNGV.

This clonotype was counted between two and nine times. This chain joins TRBV10-3 and TRBJ1-3; D is unresolved. This CDR3 has 9 amino acids. CDR1 is ENHRY and CDR2 is SYGVKD in the germline V gene. The V and J ends lost 3 bases and 9 bases respectively, with 0 bases between them. The CDR3 nucleotides read TGTGCCATCAGTGACACCATATATTTT. Protein product: CAISDTIYF.

This clonotype was observed many times. V gene TRBV19 combines with J gene TRBJ1-5, with no clear D. CDR1 is LNHDA, CDR2 SQIVND, per germline (reference sequence). CDR3 length equals 12 residues. V dropped 5 bases and J dropped 4 bases, with 6 bases sitting between them. The DNA of the CDR3 is TGTGCCAGTAGTGGGTGGAATCAGCCCCAGCATTTT. It codes for CASSGWNQPQHF.

CDR3: CATSRGGPGFSGNTIYF. CDR3 bases: TGTGCCACCAGCAGAGGGGGACCAGGATTCTCTGGAAACACCATATATTTT. This chain uses TRBV15 with TRBJ1-3; TRBD1 is a possible D gene (5 bases). V lost 1 base and J lost 0, with 13 bases in between. In germline, CDR1 is LNHNV, CDR2 YYDKDF (reference sequence). The CDR3 contains 17 residues.

This clonotype was seen at least ten times. The gene calls are TRBV20-1 and TRBJ2-7, with TRBD1 identical over 8 bases. V trimming: 4 bases; J trimming: 4 bases; junction bases outside the gene matches: 3. CDR3 length: 12 residues. CDR1 and CDR2 (germline): DFQATT, SNEGSKA (reference sequence). DNA of the CDR3: TGCAGTGCTACAACAGGGGGGTACGAGCAGTACTTC. This translates into CSATTGGYEQYF.